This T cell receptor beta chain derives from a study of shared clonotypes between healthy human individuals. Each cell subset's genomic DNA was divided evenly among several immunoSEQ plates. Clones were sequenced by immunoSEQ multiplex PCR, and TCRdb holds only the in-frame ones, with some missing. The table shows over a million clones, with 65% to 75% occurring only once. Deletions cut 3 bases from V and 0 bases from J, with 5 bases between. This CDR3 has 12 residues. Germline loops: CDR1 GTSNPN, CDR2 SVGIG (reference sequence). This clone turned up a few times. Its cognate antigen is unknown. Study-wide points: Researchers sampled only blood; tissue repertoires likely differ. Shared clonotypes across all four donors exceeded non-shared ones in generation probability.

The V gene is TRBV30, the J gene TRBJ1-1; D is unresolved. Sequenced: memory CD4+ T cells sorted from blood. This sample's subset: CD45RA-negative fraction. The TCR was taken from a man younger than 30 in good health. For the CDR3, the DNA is TGTGCCTGGAGGTTCGTGAACACTGAAGCTTTCTTT. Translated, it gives CAWRFVNTEAFF. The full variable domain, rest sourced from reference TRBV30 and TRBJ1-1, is SQTIHQWPATLVQPVGSPLSLECTVEGTSNPNLYWYRQAAGRGLQLLFYSVGIGQISSEVPQNLSASRPQDRQFILSSKKLLLSDSGFYLCAWRFVNTEAFFGQGTRLTVV.